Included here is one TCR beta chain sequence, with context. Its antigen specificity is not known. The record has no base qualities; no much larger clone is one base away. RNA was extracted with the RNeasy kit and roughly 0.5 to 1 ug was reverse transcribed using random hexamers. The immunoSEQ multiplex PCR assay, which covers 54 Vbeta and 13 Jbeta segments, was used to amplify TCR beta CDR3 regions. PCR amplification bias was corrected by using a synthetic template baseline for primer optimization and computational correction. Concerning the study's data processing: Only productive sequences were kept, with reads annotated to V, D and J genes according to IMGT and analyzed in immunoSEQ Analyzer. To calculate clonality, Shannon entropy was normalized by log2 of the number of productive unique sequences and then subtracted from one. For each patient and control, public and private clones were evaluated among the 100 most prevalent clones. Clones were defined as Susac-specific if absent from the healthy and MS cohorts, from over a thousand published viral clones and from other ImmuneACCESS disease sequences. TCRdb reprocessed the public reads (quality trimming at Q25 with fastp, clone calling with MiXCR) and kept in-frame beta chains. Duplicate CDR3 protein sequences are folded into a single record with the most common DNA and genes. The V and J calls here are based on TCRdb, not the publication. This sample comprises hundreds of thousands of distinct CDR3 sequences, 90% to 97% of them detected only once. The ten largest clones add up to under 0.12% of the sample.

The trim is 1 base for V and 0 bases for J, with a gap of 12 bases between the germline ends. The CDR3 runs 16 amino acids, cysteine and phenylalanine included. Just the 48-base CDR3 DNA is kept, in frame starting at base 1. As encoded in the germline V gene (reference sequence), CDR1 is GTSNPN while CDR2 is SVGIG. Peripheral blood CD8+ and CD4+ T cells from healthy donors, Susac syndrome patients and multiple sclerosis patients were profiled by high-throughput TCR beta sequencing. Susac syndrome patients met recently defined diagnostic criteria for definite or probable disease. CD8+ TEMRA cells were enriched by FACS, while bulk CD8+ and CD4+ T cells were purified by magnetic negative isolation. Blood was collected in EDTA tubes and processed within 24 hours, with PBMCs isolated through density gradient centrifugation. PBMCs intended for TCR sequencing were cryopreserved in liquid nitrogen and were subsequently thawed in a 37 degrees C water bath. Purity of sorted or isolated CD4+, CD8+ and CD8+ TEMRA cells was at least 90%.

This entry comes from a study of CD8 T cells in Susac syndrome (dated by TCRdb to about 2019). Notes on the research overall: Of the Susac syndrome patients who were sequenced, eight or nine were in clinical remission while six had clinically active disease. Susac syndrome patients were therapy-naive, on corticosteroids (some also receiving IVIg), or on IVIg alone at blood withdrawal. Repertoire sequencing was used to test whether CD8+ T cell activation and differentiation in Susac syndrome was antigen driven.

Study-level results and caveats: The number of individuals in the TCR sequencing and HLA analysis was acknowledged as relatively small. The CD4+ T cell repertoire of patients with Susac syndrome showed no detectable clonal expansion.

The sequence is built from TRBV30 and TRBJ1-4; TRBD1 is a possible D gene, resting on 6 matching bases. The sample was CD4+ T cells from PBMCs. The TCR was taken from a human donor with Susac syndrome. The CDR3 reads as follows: CAWSARQDTTNEKLFF. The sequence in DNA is TGTGCCTGGAGTGCTCGACAGGATACAACTAATGAAAAACTGTTTTTT.